This T cell receptor (beta chain) was sequenced during a study of blood T cell repertoires in COVID-19. The overall study: The United States, Italy and Spain were the sources of the acute and convalescent COVID-19 samples. Sources were T cells, B-cell-depleted T cells, or PBMCs; the material itself was cDNA or gDNA.

This table comes from immunoSEQ multiplex PCR, and its TCRdb copy is limited to in-frame clones, with some not included. The sample records 110,000 or so clones, more than 80% being singletons. CDR1 MGHRA and CDR2 YSYEKL come from the germline V gene. This CDR3 has 16 residues. Trimming removed 4 bases from V and 7 bases from J, with 17 bases in between. The chain carries TRBV4-1 and TRBJ1-6, with D perhaps TRBD1 (6 bases). This TCR was sampled from a man between 65 and 85 years old with active or convalescent COVID-19. The sequenced material came from peripheral blood. CDR3 loop: CASSPQAQGRNSPLHF. CDR3 nucleotides: TGCGCCAGCAGCCCTCAGGCACAGGGAAGAAATTCACCCCTCCACTTT.